These 29 T cell receptor beta chains originate from one sample sequenced in a study of blood T cell repertoires in COVID-19. Libraries were prepared by immunoSEQ multiplex PCR; TCRdb keeps only in-frame clonotypes and omits some of them. The sample carries 60,000 to 80,000 clones, 84% recorded once. Sequencing used peripheral blood. All receptors derive from a man aged 50 to 59 with active COVID-19.

This clone appeared once. The chain recombines TRBV11-2 with TRBJ2-7; 8 bases match TRBD1. The germline V gene encodes CDR1 SGHAT and CDR2 FQNNGV. The CDR3 length is 14 residues. V gave up 1 base and J gave up 6 bases; unmatched junction bases: 5. The CDR3 reads CASSLGQGYGEQYF. The CDR3, as DNA: TGTGCCAGCAGCTTAGGACAGGGGTATGGCGAGCAGTACTTC.

The chain links TRBV7-2 to TRBJ2-1, with 7 bases lining up with TRBD2. Germline V gives CDR1 SGHTA, CDR2 FQGNSA. CDR3 length equals 15 residues. V dropped 0 bases and J dropped 2; count of bases not matched to a gene: 1. In DNA, the CDR3 is TGTGCCAGCAGCTTAGCGGGAGGGGCCTACAATGAGCAGTTCTTC. It specifies CASSLAGGAYNEQFF.

This clone counts as medium-sized (0.01 to 0.1%). The same CDR3 is also encoded by other DNA sequences in this sample. The chain recombines TRBV18 with TRBJ1-6; the match to TRBD1 covers 9 bases. After removal of 3 bases from V and 8 bases from J, the junction contained 2 bases not matched to a gene. The CDR3 length is 14 residues. Germline assignment: CDR1 KGHSH and CDR2 LQKENI. CDR3 protein: CASSPTGGDSPLHF. CDR3 sequence (DNA): TGTGCCAGCTCACCGACAGGGGGGGATTCACCCCTCCACTTT.

This sequence joins TRBV6-4 and TRBJ2-2, with D unresolved. V lost 4 bases to trimming and J lost 6 bases, with 9 bases between them. The CDR3 sequence is 13 residues long. Germline V CDR1 and CDR2: MRHNA, SNTAGT. Written as DNA, the CDR3 is TGTGCCAGCAGTGTAGAGGCGGCCGGGGAGCTGTTTTTT. Its protein product is CASSVEAAGELFF.

The V gene is TRBV19, the J gene TRBJ1-3; 8 bases match TRBD1. V lost 3 bases to trimming and J lost 4 bases; unmatched junction nucleotides: 14. CDR1 and CDR2 from the germline V gene are LNHDA and SQIVND (reference sequence). The CDR3 runs to 18 residues. In nucleotides, the CDR3 is TGTGCCAGTAGTATCCCCCCGGGACAGGAGCCCAAGGGAAACACCATATATTTT. Translating gives CASSIPPGQEPKGNTIYF.

V and J are TRBV19 and TRBJ1-1; D perhaps matches TRBD1 (6 bases). Germline V gives CDR1 LNHDA, CDR2 SQIVND (reference sequence). Trimming took off 6 bases at V and 1 base at J, with 12 bases between the two ends. The CDR3 consists of 14 residues. As DNA, the CDR3 is TGTGCCAGTAGCCCTGACAGGAAGAACACTGAAGCTTTCTTT. Translated, it gives CASSPDRKNTEAFF.

The chain carries TRBV5-4 and TRBJ1-2, with a weak D call TRBD1 (6 bases). CDR3 size: 15 residues. V was pared by 0 bases and J by 5 bases, with 14 bases between. CDR1 is SGHNT and CDR2 is YYREEE in the germline V gene (reference sequence). CDR3 region: CASSLAPRGAYGYTF. In DNA form, the CDR3 reads TGTGCCAGCAGCTTGGCCCCCCGGGGGGCTTATGGCTACACCTTC.

This clone was counted a few times. The chain has TRBV5-4 and TRBJ1-6; a weak D match, TRBD1 (6 bases). This CDR3 has 16 residues. CDR1 is SGHNT and CDR2 is YYREEE in the germline V gene (reference sequence). Trimming removed 4 bases from V and 4 bases from J, with 15 bases in between. Here the CDR3 reads CASSRSGGTYNSPLHF. The DNA of the CDR3 is TGTGCCAGCAGCCGAAGTGGGGGCACGTATAATTCACCCCTCCACTTT.

The V and J genes are TRBV21-1 and TRBJ2-7; TRBD1 reflects the table's D call only, with no check against the DNA. TRBV21-1 is listed as a pseudogene. CDR3 length equals 15 residues. The CDR3 DNA reads TGTGCCAGCAGCCCTCAATGGACAGTCCCCTACGAGCAGTACTTC. The encoded protein is CASSPQWTVPYEQYF.

This chain uses TRBV6-5 with TRBJ2-3; perhaps TRBD1 as D (5 bases). Looked up from germline, CDR1 is MNHEY and CDR2 is SVGAGI. The CDR3 is 13 amino acids. The V end was cut by 6 bases, the J end by 6 bases, with 13 bases between. CDR3: CASRAAGSDTQYF. CDR3 DNA sequence: TGTGCCAGCAGGGCGGCAGGGTCGGATACGCAGTATTTT.

The chain employs TRBV5-1 and TRBJ1-1, with TRBD1 matching over 9 bases. V lost 4 bases and J lost 1; bases outside the gene matches: 5. The germline V gene has CDR1 SGHRS and CDR2 YFSETQ. The length of the CDR3 is 15 residues. The CDR3 nucleotides read TGCGCCAGCAGCCTATCGACAGGGGGGAACACTGAAGCTTTCTTT. Translating it yields CASSLSTGGNTEAFF.

The chain links TRBV7-2 to TRBJ1-6, with TRBD1 matching over 8 bases. The V gene end was trimmed by 5 bases and the J gene end by 7 bases; junction bases not matched to a gene: 4. This CDR3 has 14 amino acids. Per germline, CDR1 SGHTA and CDR2 FQGNSA. This CDR3 is CASSPRQGNSPLHF. CDR3 bases: TGTGCCAGCAGCCCCCGACAGGGGAATTCACCCCTCCACTTT. The whole variable domain, remainder taken from reference TRBV7-2 and TRBJ1-6, is GAGVSQSPSNKVTEKGKDVELRCDPISGHTALYWYRQSLGQGLEFLIYFQGNSAPDKSGLPSDRFSAERTGGSVSTLTIQRTQQEDSAVYLCASSPRQGNSPLHFGNGTRLTVT.

This sequence joins TRBV5-1 and TRBJ2-1, with 7 bases fitting TRBD1. Trimming cost V 6 bases and J 4 bases; bases outside gene matches: 13. This CDR3 has 16 amino acids. The germline gives CDR1 SGHRS, CDR2 YFSETQ. CDR3 in amino acids: CASKILPGQTYNEQFF. CDR3 sequence (DNA): TGCGCCAGCAAAATCCTTCCGGGACAGACTTACAATGAGCAGTTCTTC.

This chain joins TRBV19 and TRBJ1-2; 8 nucleotides line up with TRBD1. J lost 3 bases, V lost 5 bases, and 11 bases had no gene match. Germline CDR1 is LNHDA and CDR2 is SQIVND (reference sequence). The CDR3 contains 16 residues. Here the CDR3 DNA reads TGTGCCAGTAGTTGGCAGGGGGCGCAACCCTACTATGGCTACACCTTC. Its translation is CASSWQGAQPYYGYTF.

The chain recombines TRBV12-3 or TRBV12-4 with TRBJ1-2; 9 nucleotides agree with TRBD1. V lost 5 bases, J lost 8 bases, and 6 bases stayed unmatched. The CDR3 covers 13 residues. In nucleotides, the CDR3 is TGTGCCAGCAGTCTCGGGACAGGGTACGGCTACACCTTC. Its protein is CASSLGTGYGYTF.

This clone was seen only once. This chain links TRBV4-1 with TRBJ2-1; D is undetermined. Germline V CDR1 and CDR2: MGHRA, YSYEKL. With 1 base removed from V and 8 bases from J, the gap between germline ends came to 12 bases. This CDR3 region has 14 residues. As DNA, the CDR3 is TGCGCCAGCAGCCAAGGACTTGCCTCGGATGAGCAGTTCTTC. Protein sequence: CASSQGLASDEQFF.

The V gene is TRBV3-1 (or the pseudogene TRBV3-2), the J gene TRBJ1-1, with D maybe TRBD1 (6 bases). CDR1 and CDR2 (germline): LGHDT, YNNKEL (reference sequence). V was cut by 2 bases and J by 3 bases, with 10 bases left in between. The CDR3 has 14 residues. This CDR3 is CASSQNRAHTEAFF. The CDR3, as DNA: TGTGCCAGCAGCCAAAACAGGGCGCACACTGAAGCTTTCTTT.

Here the CDR3 reads CASSPGAGFLGDTQYF. CDR3 nucleotides: TGCGCCAGCAGTCCCGGTGCGGGGTTCCTCGGAGATACGCAGTATTTT. The rearrangement links TRBV4-1 to TRBJ2-3; weak D call: TRBD2 (6 bases). Germline values: CDR1 MGHRA, CDR2 YSYEKL. The CDR3 runs to 16 residues. V was clipped by 6 bases and J by 5 bases, with 21 bases between them.

The V and J genes are TRBV3-1 (or the pseudogene TRBV3-2) and TRBJ2-1, with 14 positions matching TRBD2. Germline CDR1 LGHDT, CDR2 YNNKEL (reference sequence). V lost 0 bases to trimming and J lost 10 bases; unmatched junction nucleotides: 11. The CDR3 has 18 amino acids. CDR3 region: CASSQEAGLAGGSREQFF. Here the CDR3 DNA reads TGTGCCAGCAGCCAAGAAGCCGGACTAGCGGGAGGCAGTCGAGAGCAGTTCTTC.

This clone was seen a handful of times. This sequence joins TRBV30 and TRBJ1-4; no definite D call. The germline CDR1 and CDR2 sequences are GTSNPN and SVGIG (reference sequence). The CDR3 has 11 residues. With 2 bases removed from V and 7 bases from J, the gap between germline ends came to 5 bases. CDR3 DNA: TGTGCCTGGAGTATCCGTGAAAAACTGTTTTTT. Protein product: CAWSIREKLFF.

The chain employs TRBV11-2 and TRBJ1-2; the D gene is possibly TRBD1 (5 bases). Trimming shortened V by 3 bases and J by 4 bases, and 12 bases separated the two germline ends. Germline V gene lookup returns CDR1 SGHAT and CDR2 FQNNGV. CDR3 size: 14 residues. This chain's CDR3 is CASSFSQGTYGYTF. Here the CDR3 DNA reads TGTGCCAGCAGCTTTTCCCAGGGAACCTATGGCTACACCTTC.

The gene calls are TRBV20-1 and TRBJ1-2; a weak D match, TRBD1 (5 bases). Germline V lookup: CDR1 DFQATT, CDR2 SNEGSKA (reference sequence). V shed 4 bases and J shed 4 bases, with 7 bases lying between them. This CDR3 is 11 amino acids long. The CDR3, as DNA: TGCAGTGCTACTGGGGCCTATGGCTACACCTTC. Protein sequence: CSATGAYGYTF.

DNA for the CDR3: TGTGCCAGCAGTTCCGACAGGGTGAAGACCGGGGAGCTGTTTTTT. Encoded protein: CASSSDRVKTGELFF. The chain combines TRBV27 with TRBJ2-2; 7 positions agree with TRBD1. The CDR3 totals 15 residues. In germline, CDR1 is MNHEY, CDR2 SMNVEV (reference sequence). The trim removed 4 bases at V and 5 bases at J, leaving 7 bases unmatched.

The chain recombines TRBV15 with TRBJ2-6, with D unclear. Trimming pared 1 base from V and 3 bases from J, leaving 10 bases between. The CDR3 runs to 16 residues. Germline CDR1 LNHNV, CDR2 YYDKDF (reference sequence). The CDR3 protein is CATSRAAVGGANVLTF. The CDR3 DNA sequence: TGTGCCACCAGCAGAGCTGCGGTAGGTGGGGCCAACGTCCTGACTTTC.

About this clone itself: Relative to the germline gene, one junction end is altered; a read error may explain this. V is TRBV30 and J is TRBJ2-1, with unresolved D. Germline values: CDR1 GTSNPN, CDR2 SVGIG (reference sequence). CDR3 size: 11 residues. The CDR3 region has the DNA TGTGCCAGTACTACCTACAACGAGCAGTTCTTC. Protein product: CASTTYNEQFF.

CDR3 bases: TGTGCCAGTAGTATAGGACGACAGGGGGGGAGAGAGACCCAGTACTTC. Protein sequence: CASSIGRQGGRETQYF. The chain combines TRBV19 with TRBJ2-5, with 9 bases lining up with TRBD1. Germline-derived CDR1 and CDR2 are LNHDA and SQIVND (reference sequence). CDR3 size: 16 residues. J lost 4 bases, V lost 1 base, and 7 bases had no gene match. The entire variable domain, with the rest obtained from reference TRBV19 and TRBJ2-5, is as follows: DGGITQSPKYLFRKEGQNVTLSCEQNLNHDAMYWYRQDPGQGLRLIYYSQIVNDFQKGDIAEGYSVSREKKESFPLTVTSAQKNPTAFYLCASSIGRQGGRETQYFGPGTRLLVL.

The chain carries TRBV9 and TRBJ1-4; D gene unclear. Looked up from germline, CDR1 is SGDLS and CDR2 is YYNGEE. Deletions cut 0 bases from V and 5 bases from J, with 17 bases between. The CDR3 spans 17 residues. The CDR3 DNA follows: TGTGCCAGCAGCGTAGGAGGAGGGCGGAGGTCCAATGAAAAACTGTTTTTT. Translating gives CASSVGGGRRSNEKLFF.

This clone was observed a handful of times. This chain connects TRBV7-9 to TRBJ1-3; a possible D gene is TRBD1 (6 bases). Trimming shortened V by 0 bases and J by 4 bases, and 10 bases separated the two germline ends. Germline lookup yields CDR1 SEHNR and CDR2 FQNEAQ (reference sequence). CDR3 length: 15 amino acids. The CDR3 sequence is CASSLARRGGNTIYF. CDR3 DNA sequence: TGTGCCAGCAGCTTAGCTCGCAGGGGAGGAAACACCATATATTTT. Using reference TRBV7-9 and TRBJ1-3 for the parts outside the CDR3, the full variable domain is DTGVSQNPRHKITKRGQNVTFRCDPISEHNRLYWYRQTLGQGPEFLTYFQNEAQLEKSRLLSDRFSAERPKGSFSTLEIQRTEQGDSAMYLCASSLARRGGNTIYFGEGSWLTVV.

This clone was counted between two and nine times. The chain has TRBV10-1 and TRBJ1-4; 9 nucleotides match TRBD1. V lost 5 bases, J lost 5 bases, and 6 bases stayed unmatched. Looked up from germline, CDR1 is WNHNN and CDR2 is SYGVQD (reference sequence). The CDR3 is made up of 15 amino acids. CDR3: CASSQQGAPNEKLFF. The CDR3, as DNA: TGCGCCAGCAGTCAACAGGGGGCACCCAATGAAAAACTGTTTTTT.